This T cell receptor beta chain was captured in a study of cytomegalovirus exposure and HLA in healthy donors. Study-wide background: Unique TCR beta sequences numbering about 100 million came from about 179 million T cells in an earlier analysis. Unique TCRs numbering some 80 million, obtained from HLA-typed donors, made up an early data release.

Looked up from germline, CDR1 is MNHEY and CDR2 is SVGAGI. With V trimmed by 10 bases and J by 2 bases, 10 bases remained unmatched. CDR3 length equals 14 residues. With 60 Vbeta and 13 Jbeta primers, the PCR was carried out. Here immunoSEQ multiplex PCR was the method, and the copy in TCRdb shows in-frame clones only, minus some. This sample carries over 150,000 clones, roughly two thirds of them seen once, and the ten largest clones take around 2.8%. Study-wide results and limits: The study flagged around 160 TCR beta chains as cytomegalovirus-associated. Sequence variants that were highly shared formed a cluster that was likely a sequencing artifact.

This clone was recorded a few times. What it binds is not known. Sample: PBMCs. The clonotype was recovered from a woman younger than 45 in good health and CMV-seronegative. This chain uses TRBV6-5 with TRBJ2-7, with 8 bases aligning to TRBD1. The CDR3 nucleotides are TGTGCCACCGATGACAGGGGAGTTGCCTACGAGCAGTACTTC. Translation: CATDDRGVAYEQYF.